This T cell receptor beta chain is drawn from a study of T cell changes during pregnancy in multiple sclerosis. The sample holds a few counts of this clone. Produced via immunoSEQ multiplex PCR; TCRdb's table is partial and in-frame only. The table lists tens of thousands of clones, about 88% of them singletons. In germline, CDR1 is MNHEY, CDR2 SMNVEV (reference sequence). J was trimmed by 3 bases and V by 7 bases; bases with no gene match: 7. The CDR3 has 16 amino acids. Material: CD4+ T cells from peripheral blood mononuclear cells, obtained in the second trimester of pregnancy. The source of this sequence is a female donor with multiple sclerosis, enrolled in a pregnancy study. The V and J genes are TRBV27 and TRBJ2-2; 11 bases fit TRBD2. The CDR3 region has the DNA TGTGCCAGCACCCGACTAGCGGGATTGGACACCGGGGAGCTGTTTTTT. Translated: CASTRLAGLDTGELFF.